The 9 T cell receptor beta chains below all came from one sample that was sequenced in a study of PD-L1 blockade in urothelial cancer. The time point here: peripheral blood 6 weeks after treatment start. Sequencing used immunoSEQ multiplex PCR; TCRdb keeps in-frame clones, though not all of them. The data contain 29,000 or so clones, about 79% of them seen just once; the ten biggest clones take up approximately 3.3%. Sequenced material: PBMCs, taken around atezolizumab (anti-PD-L1) treatment. The receptors here all came from a man between 65 and 80 years old with urothelial cancer.

This clone was counted once. This chain joins TRBV28 and TRBJ2-7; 10 bases align to TRBD1. The CDR3 extends over 15 amino acids. Germline-derived CDR1 and CDR2 are MDHEN and SYDVKM. With 6 bases clipped from V and 1 base from J, the junction kept 6 bases outside the gene matches. CDR3 nucleotides: TGTGCCAGCAGCACGCCGGGACAGGGGTCCTACGAGCAGTACTTC. The encoded protein is CASSTPGQGSYEQYF.

The V call is TRBV19, the J call TRBJ1-4; 10 bases agree with TRBD1. The CDR3 runs 18 residues. Germline CDR1 reads LNHDA; CDR2 reads SQIVND (reference sequence). V was clipped by 3 bases and J by 7 bases; unmatched bases: 14. The CDR3, as DNA: TGTGCCAGTAGTATGGGGACAGGGGTCGTTCGTGGAGGTGAAAAACTGTTTTTT. This gives the protein CASSMGTGVVRGGEKLFF. The variable domain in full, with the rest retrieved from reference TRBV19 and TRBJ1-4, is DGGITQSPKYLFRKEGQNVTLSCEQNLNHDAMYWYRQDPGQGLRLIYYSQIVNDFQKGDIAEGYSVSREKKESFPLTVTSAQKNPTAFYLCASSMGTGVVRGGEKLFFGSGTQLSVL.

This clone was seen a handful of times. The genes are TRBV15 and TRBJ1-2; 11 bases are shared with TRBD1. CDR1 is LNHNV, CDR2 YYDKDF, per germline (reference sequence). The V segment lost 0 bases and the J segment 6 bases; nucleotides outside the gene matches: 3. The CDR3 runs to 15 residues. The CDR3 loop reads CATSRDWTGGDGYTF. Here the CDR3 DNA reads TGTGCCACCAGCAGAGATTGGACAGGGGGCGATGGCTACACCTTC.

V is TRBV18 and J is TRBJ2-6; 8 nucleotides line up with TRBD2. The CDR3 contains 18 residues. Trimming removed 3 bases from V and 0 bases from J; junction bases left unmatched: 7. In germline, CDR1 is KGHSH, CDR2 LQKENI. For the CDR3, the DNA is TGTGCCAGCTCACCTACCAGCGGGGGTCCCTCTGGGGCCAACGTCCTGACTTTC. This sequence encodes CASSPTSGGPSGANVLTF.

The chain recombines TRBV4-3 with TRBJ2-5; D gene uncertain. The CDR3 is 14 amino acids. Between the trimmed V and J ends, which lost 2 bases and 1 base, there was a span of 8 bases. The germline V gene has CDR1 LGHNA and CDR2 YSLEER. Written as DNA, the CDR3 is TGCGCCAGCAGCCAAAGTTACTCCCAAGAGACCCAGTACTTC. It codes for CASSQSYSQETQYF.

The CDR3 coding sequence is TGCGCCAGCAGCAACGGACAGGTCCGATACAATGAGCAGTTCTTC. This encodes CASSNGQVRYNEQFF. The chain is built from TRBV10-2 and TRBJ2-1; TRBD1 aligns across 7 bases. V was pared by 6 bases and J by 4 bases, with 9 bases of the junction left unmatched. The CDR3 extends over 15 amino acids. Germline V CDR1 and CDR2: WSHSY, SAAADI.

The J gene is TRBJ2-4, the V gene TRBV6-6; tentatively, D is TRBD1 (6 bases). V was shortened by 2 bases and J by 6 bases, with 17 bases between the two germline ends. The CDR3 sequence is 16 residues long. Germline CDR1 reads MNHNY; CDR2 reads SVGAGI (reference sequence). CDR3 in DNA: TGTGCCAGCAGTTACACCCGGACAGTATCTGGAAACATTCAGTACTTC. This codes for CASSYTRTVSGNIQYF.

The chain employs TRBV12-5 and TRBJ2-5; D unresolved. V was cut by 3 bases and J by 5 bases, with 22 bases left in between. The CDR3 extends over 17 amino acids. Looked up from germline, CDR1 is LGHNT and CDR2 is FRNRAP. The CDR3 is CASGFRKTAQYGETQYF. CDR3 DNA: TGTGCTAGTGGTTTCCGGAAGACTGCTCAATATGGGGAGACCCAGTACTTC.

The V call is TRBV6-5, the J call TRBJ2-6; D uncertain. CDR3 length: 13 residues. The germline CDR1 and CDR2 sequences are MNHEY and SVGAGI. V was cut by 6 bases and J by 6 bases, with 9 bases left in between. This chain's CDR3 is CASRRLKANVLTF. The CDR3 DNA sequence: TGTGCCAGCAGGCGACTCAAGGCCAACGTCCTGACTTTC.